This TCR beta chain comes out of a study of blood T cell repertoires in COVID-19 (TCRdb year 2020). About the investigation overall: Samples covering the acute and convalescent phases of COVID-19 were provided by collaborators in the United States, Italy and Spain. The samples were drawn from two sources: the first 160 participants of the ongoing ImmuneRACE study, and over 950 subjects contributed by 6 global collaborators. Deeply sampled blood TCRbeta repertoires from subjects exposed to, actively infected with, or recovered from COVID-19 were included in the dataset. HLA class I and class II types, where available, came from metadata supplied by the sample provider rather than from assay-based typing. Sample metadata almost always included a de-identified subject ID, COVID-19 status, age in years and sex. The prospective study material was composed of cDNA or gDNA derived from T cells, B-cell-depleted T cells, or PBMCs. The repertoires were made available in a free public database intended to serve as a resource for research on the immune response to SARS-CoV-2. The investigation overall reported the following: The quantity of clinical and demographic metadata differed by source and by participant and was supplied without curation.

The immunoSEQ Assay, a bias-controlled multiplex PCR, was used to amplify TCRbeta CDR3 regions from genomic DNA. From the authors' description of their analysis: The number of nucleated cells in each sample was estimated by amplification of reference gene primers within the assay. To quantify the absolute abundance of each unique TCRbeta CDR3 rearrangement, sequence reads were collapsed and filtered. For each sample, productive Simpson clonality was calculated by taking the square root of Simpson's diversity index across productive rearrangements. TCRdb mirrors the immuneACCESS table, restricted to in-frame sequences. Some clones are absent from its copies; in checked studies, under half trace to an unresolved V gene, and the reason for the others is unknown. The V and J calls and clone size were taken over from that table, and D and trimming were inferred from the DNA. The sample yields 240,000 or so clones; 88% were counted once. Together, the top ten hold 0.99% of the sample.

In the case of this clone: Its antigen is currently not known. Nothing much larger sits one base from this clone, and base qualities are not available.

The germline V gene (reference sequence) gives CDR1 as GTSNPN and CDR2 as SVGIG. Reading from cysteine to phenylalanine, the CDR3 counts 13 amino acids. Only CDR3 DNA remains: 39 bases, in frame from the first base. Trimming removed 1 base from V and 3 bases from J, leaving 10 bases between the germline ends. A second Seattle source provided samples from volunteer blood donors who had recovered from COVID-19. The collaborating institutions used their own protocols to collect whole blood in K2EDTA tubes. Collaborator samples were shipped for TCRbeta analysis as frozen whole blood, isolated PBMCs, or DNA extracted from either sample type.

Material for sequencing was peripheral blood. The clonotype was recovered from a woman in her thirties or forties who had recovered from COVID-19. The chain is made from TRBV30 and TRBJ2-7; the D gene cannot be named for sure. In nucleotide form, the sequence is TGTGCCTGGAGTGGGCTAGATGGCTACGAGCAGTACTTC. This codes for CAWSGLDGYEQYF.